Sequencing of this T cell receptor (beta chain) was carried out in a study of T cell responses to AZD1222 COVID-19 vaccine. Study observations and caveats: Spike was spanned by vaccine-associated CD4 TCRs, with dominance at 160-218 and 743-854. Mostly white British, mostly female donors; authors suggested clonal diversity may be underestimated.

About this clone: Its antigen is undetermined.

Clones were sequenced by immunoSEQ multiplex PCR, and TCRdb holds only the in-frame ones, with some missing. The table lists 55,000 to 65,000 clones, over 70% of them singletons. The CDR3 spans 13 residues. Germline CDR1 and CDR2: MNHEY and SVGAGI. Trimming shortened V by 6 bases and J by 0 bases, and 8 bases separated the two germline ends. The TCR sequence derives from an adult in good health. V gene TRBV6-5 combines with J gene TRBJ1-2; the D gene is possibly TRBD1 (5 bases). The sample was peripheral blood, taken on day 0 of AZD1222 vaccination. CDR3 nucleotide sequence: TGTGCCAGCAGGGGGGGTACTAACTATGGCTACACCTTC. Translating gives CASRGGTNYGYTF.